This T cell receptor beta chain derives from a study of T cell responses to AZD1222 COVID-19 vaccine. Findings and caveats of the study: Nearly half of the spike-specific TCRs reportedly recognize variant regions that carry no mutations. Regions 160-218 and 743-854 dominated among vaccine-associated CD4 TCRs spanning spike. An increase in Spike-specific TCR breadth and depth was observed after two AZD1222 doses. Scientists sampled the repertoires only once the peak T cell response had passed.

To note about this clone: Its antigen is not identified.

Measured with immunoSEQ multiplex PCR; TCRdb has only the in-frame clones, and not every one. Of over 110,000 clones listed, roughly 91% were seen once; the top ten hold around 5%. The V end lost 6 bases, the J end lost 4 bases, and 13 bases lay between the germline ends. The CDR3 is 13 residues long. The gene calls are TRBV12-3 or TRBV12-4 and TRBJ2-7; D perhaps matches TRBD1 (6 bases). Sequenced material: peripheral blood, taken on day 0 of AZD1222 vaccination. The origin of this receptor is an adult in good health. DNA for the CDR3: TGTGCCAGCAGCTCTGGGACAACTTACGAGCAGTACTTC. Protein: CASSSGTTYEQYF.